This TCR beta chain was profiled in a study of T cell changes during pregnancy in multiple sclerosis. Assay: immunoSEQ multiplex PCR; the TCRdb copy retains only in-frame clones and omits some. The profile shows 55,000 to 75,000 clones, about 90% of them singletons. The CDR3 contains 16 residues. Trimming removed 2 bases at V and 5 bases at J, with 17 bases between. In germline, CDR1 is SGHAT, CDR2 FQDESV (reference sequence). The sequencing here drew on peripheral blood, taken in the third trimester of pregnancy. The J gene is TRBJ2-3, the V gene TRBV11-1; TRBD2 is a possible D gene (5 bases). The receptor's source is a female donor in good health, enrolled as a control in a pregnancy study. CDR3 sequence reads: CASSLPDLQEGDTQYF. In DNA form, the CDR3 reads TGTGCCAGCAGCTTACCTGACTTACAAGAGGGAGATACGCAGTATTTT.